The next 2 T cell receptor beta chains were all read from a single sample in a study of cytomegalovirus exposure and HLA in healthy donors. This table comes from immunoSEQ multiplex PCR, and its TCRdb copy is limited to in-frame clones, with some not included. The sample lists some 50,000 clones, approximately 93% occurring once. Input material: PBMCs. The receptor set was obtained from a woman aged 18 to 35 in good health and CMV-seronegative.

This clone has a single count. The J gene is TRBJ2-2, the V gene TRBV11-3; 8 bases match TRBD2. Unmatched junction bases numbered 10, after V lost 5 bases and J lost 5 bases. Looked up from germline, CDR1 is SGHNT and CDR2 is YENEEA. This CDR3 comprises 16 residues. CDR3 residues: CASSPRGLVGTGELFF. The DNA of the CDR3 is TGTGCCAGCAGCCCTAGGGGACTAGTTGGGACCGGGGAGCTGTTTTTT.

This clone was recorded once. V is TRBV6-5 and J is TRBJ1-2, with a tentative D call TRBD1 (5 bases). The CDR3 has 12 amino acids. Trimming stripped 8 bases from V and 8 bases from J, with 15 bases between. Germline V gene lookup returns CDR1 MNHEY and CDR2 SVGAGI. Here the CDR3 DNA reads TGTGCCAGCGGGTTCTCCAGGGCCGGCTACACCTTC. Residues: CASGFSRAGYTF.